These T cell receptor beta chains were read from a single sample in a study of blood T cell repertoires in COVID-19. Data came from immunoSEQ multiplex PCR; TCRdb stores just in-frame clones and leaves some out. Of under 200,000 clones in the sample, about 90% were seen once. Material: peripheral blood. The receptors derive from a woman between 70 and 85 years old with acute or convalescent COVID-19. The CDR3 runs from the conserved cysteine through the conserved F or W. The D gene is left open where the match is weak. Size is omitted from some rows. Given values are once, few, many or a class for expanded clones.

TRBJ2-1,TRBV29-1,TRBD1,NA,CSVEKGTGVNEQFF,TGCAGCGTTGAAAAGGGGACAGGGGTCAATGAGCAGTTCTTC
TRBJ1-1,TRBV27,NA,NA,CASSFIGGTNTEAFF,TGTGCCAGCAGTTTCATTGGAGGAACGAACACTGAAGCTTTCTTT
TRBJ2-6,TRBV19,NA,NA,CASSRHSPGANVLTF,TGTGCCAGTAGCCGACACTCGCCTGGGGCCAACGTCCTGACTTTC
TRBJ2-7,TRBV28,NA,NA,CASSSVPLPQYF,TGTGCCAGCAGTTCCGTCCCCCTACCGCAGTACTTC
TRBJ2-1,TRBV9,TRBD2,NA,CASSVSGRANEQFF,TGTGCCAGCAGCGTTAGCGGGAGGGCCAATGAGCAGTTCTTC
TRBJ2-2,TRBV19,TRBD1,NA,CASRTRQGSTGELFF,TGTGCCAGTAGGACCAGACAGGGAAGCACCGGGGAGCTGTTTTTT
TRBJ2-2,TRBV7-9,TRBD1,NA,CASSLLRQGRDTGELFF,TGTGCCAGCAGCTTACTCAGACAGGGACGCGACACCGGGGAGCTGTTTTTT
TRBJ1-4,TRBV10-3,NA,NA,CAISDGEKLFF,TGTGCCATCAGTGACGGGGAAAAACTGTTTTTT
TRBJ1-1,TRBV29-1,NA,NA,CSVRPGMNTEAFF,TGCAGCGTTCGGCCAGGAATGAACACTGAAGCTTTCTTT
TRBJ1-1,TRBV2,TRBD1,NA,CASSVDRGTEAFF,TGTGCCAGCAGCGTAGACAGGGGCACTGAAGCTTTCTTT
TRBJ1-5,TRBV4-1,NA,many,CASSQEGGFSNQPQHF,TGCGCCAGCAGCCAAGAAGGGGGTTTTAGCAATCAGCCCCAGCATTTT
TRBJ2-7,TRBV5-1,TRBD2,NA,CASSPSGVRNEQYF,TGCGCCAGCAGCCCCAGCGGGGTGCGGAACGAGCAGTACTTC
TRBJ2-3,TRBV15,NA,NA,CATSRDLGGLNTDTQYF,TGTGCCACCAGCAGAGATCTAGGAGGCTTGAACACAGATACGCAGTATTTT
TRBJ2-1,TRBV5-6,TRBD2,NA,CASIGLAGHRPYNEQFF,TGTGCCAGCATCGGACTAGCGGGGCACCGACCCTACAATGAGCAGTTCTTC
TRBJ1-1,TRBV11-2,NA,NA,CASSEAFF,TGTGCCAGCAGTGAGGCTTTCTTT
TRBJ2-3,TRBV6-5,NA,NA,CASNGGPDTQYF,TGTGCCTCCAACGGAGGGCCCGATACGCAGTATTTT
TRBJ1-5,TRBV10-3,NA,NA,CATRSGNQPQHF,TGTGCCACCAGGTCAGGCAATCAGCCCCAGCATTTT
TRBJ1-1,TRBV12-3/TRBV12-4,NA,NA,CASARPNTEAFF,TGTGCCAGCGCTAGGCCAAACACTGAAGCTTTCTTT
TRBJ2-2,TRBV7-2,NA,NA,CASSYGPTGELFF,TGTGCCAGCAGCTATGGCCCCACCGGGGAGCTGTTTTTT
TRBJ1-2,TRBV18,TRBD1,NA,CASSPQGAVNGYTF,TGTGCCAGCTCACCTCAGGGGGCCGTAAATGGCTACACCTTC
TRBJ1-4,TRBV19,TRBD1,few,CASRDRDRMGEKLFF,TGTGCCAGCAGGGACAGGGACAGAATGGGTGAAAAACTGTTTTTT
TRBJ2-5,TRBV11-3,NA,NA,CASSAGAETQYF,TGTGCCAGCAGCGCGGGGGCAGAGACCCAGTACTTC
TRBJ1-4,TRBV29-1,NA,NA,CSVLAEDNEKLFF,TGCAGCGTGTTGGCAGAAGATAATGAAAAACTGTTTTTT
TRBJ2-1,TRBV4-1,TRBD2,NA,CASSQDGTSFNEQFF,TGCGCCAGCAGCCAAGATGGGACTAGCTTCAATGAGCAGTTCTTC
TRBJ2-1,TRBV5-1,TRBD2,NA,CASTPGLAGVKQFF,TGCGCCAGCACCCCGGGACTAGCGGGGGTGAAGCAGTTCTTC
TRBJ2-5,TRBV27,TRBD2,NA,CASRPGLGGGETQYF,TGTGCCAGCAGACCGGGACTAGGAGGTGGGGAGACCCAGTACTTC
TRBJ2-3,TRBV24-1,TRBD1,NA,CATSETGGTDTQYF,TGTGCCACCAGTGAAACAGGGGGCACAGATACGCAGTATTTT
TRBJ2-7,TRBV6-2/TRBV6-3,TRBD1,NA,CASSLADRGQDF,TGTGCCAGCAGCTTGGCGGACAGGGGTCAGGACTTC
TRBJ2-1,TRBV27,TRBD2,NA,CASSLLTGTGGSGNEQFF,TGTGCCAGCAGTTTACTAACCGGGACGGGAGGCTCGGGCAATGAGCAGTTCTTC
TRBJ2-7,TRBV5-1,TRBD1,NA,CASSWWGTGPEQYF,TGCGCCAGCTCCTGGTGGGGGACAGGGCCAGAGCAGTACTTC
TRBJ1-2,TRBV6-5,NA,NA,CASSYSGNRDNYGYTF,TGTGCCAGCAGTTACTCCGGAAACAGGGATAACTATGGCTACACCTTC
TRBJ1-1,TRBV28,TRBD1,NA,CASSSGQGQETEAFF,TGTGCCAGCAGTTCGGGACAGGGGCAGGAAACTGAAGCTTTCTTT
TRBJ1-6,TRBV5-1,NA,NA,CASSIDILSPLHF,TGCGCCAGCAGCATCGACATTCTTTCACCCCTCCACTTT
TRBJ1-2,TRBV6-5,TRBD1,few,CASSLGTVAFLGYTF,TGTGCCAGCAGCCTTGGGACAGTCGCTTTCCTAGGCTACACCTTC
TRBJ2-7,TRBV6-5,TRBD1,NA,CASSYSEGQQYDEQYF,TGTGCCAGCAGTTACTCAGAGGGACAGCAATACGACGAGCAGTACTTC
TRBJ2-7,TRBV29-1,NA,few,CSVRTGLRGYEQYF,TGCAGCGTGCGCACCGGACTACGTGGGTACGAGCAGTACTTC
TRBJ1-1,TRBV7-3,NA,NA,CASSLNGLNTEAFF,TGTGCCAGCAGCTTGAACGGTTTGAACACTGAAGCTTTCTTT
TRBJ2-5,TRBV10-3,TRBD1,NA,CAISRGLEETQYF,TGTGCCATCAGTAGGGGGCTGGAAGAGACCCAGTACTTC
TRBJ2-5,TRBV7-3,TRBD2,NA,CASSLEGGSGIETQYF,TGTGCCAGCAGCTTAGAGGGCGGGAGTGGGATAGAGACCCAGTACTTC
TRBJ2-7,TRBV5-4,NA,NA,CASSLFGGERQYF,TGTGCCAGCAGCTTGTTTGGAGGCGAGCGGCAGTACTTC
TRBJ1-1,TRBV10-1,TRBD1,few,CASSESPGGTNTEAFF,TGCGCCAGCAGTGAGTCTCCAGGGGGGACGAACACTGAAGCTTTCTTT
TRBJ2-5,TRBV19,TRBD1,NA,CASSISGDRGKKTQYF,TGTGCCAGTAGTATCTCGGGGGACAGGGGCAAAAAGACCCAGTACTTC
TRBJ1-1,TRBV6-5,NA,few,CASRQAANTEAFF,TGTGCCAGCAGACAGGCGGCGAACACTGAAGCTTTCTTT
TRBJ1-5,TRBV7-2,NA,NA,CASCLGEDQPQHF,TGTGCCAGCTGCTTAGGGGAGGATCAGCCCCAGCATTTT
TRBJ1-2,TRBV28,TRBD1,NA,CASSFTGDYGYTF,TGTGCCAGCAGTTTTACAGGGGACTATGGCTACACCTTC
TRBJ1-1,TRBV18,TRBD1,NA,CASSRVGQGEAFF,TGTGCCAGCTCCCGAGTGGGACAGGGAGAAGCTTTCTTT